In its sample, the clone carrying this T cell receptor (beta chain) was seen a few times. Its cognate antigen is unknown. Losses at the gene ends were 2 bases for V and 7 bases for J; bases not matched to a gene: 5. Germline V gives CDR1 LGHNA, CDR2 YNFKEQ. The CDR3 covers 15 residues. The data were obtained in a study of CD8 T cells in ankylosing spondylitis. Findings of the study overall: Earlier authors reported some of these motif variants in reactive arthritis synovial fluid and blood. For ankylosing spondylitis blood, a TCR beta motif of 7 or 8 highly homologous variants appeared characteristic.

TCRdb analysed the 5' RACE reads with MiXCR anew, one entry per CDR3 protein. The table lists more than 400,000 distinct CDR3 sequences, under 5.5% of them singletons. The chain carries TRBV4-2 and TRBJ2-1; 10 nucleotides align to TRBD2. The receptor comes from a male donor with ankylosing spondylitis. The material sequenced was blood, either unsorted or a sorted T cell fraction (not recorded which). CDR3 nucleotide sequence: TGTGCCAGCAGCCAAAGCGGGAGGGCTCAGAATGAGCAGTTCTTC. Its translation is CASSQSGRAQNEQFF.